The clone carrying this T cell receptor (beta chain) was recorded many times. Its antigen is as yet unknown. This may be a read error: a much more frequent sequence differs by one nucleotide. The CDR3 runs 12 residues. Trimming stripped 7 bases from V and 4 bases from J, with 11 bases between. Among ophthalmopathy patients, the Clinical Activity Score reached at least 3, the NOSPECS grade reached at least 4, and duration remained under 3 months. Patients with uncontrolled infections, other autoimmune diseases, pregnancy or lactation were excluded. The source material, RNA transcripts, was used to amplify TCR beta CDR3 regions. Researchers ran a first-round RT-PCR on the TCR CDR3 using the HTBI primer set. TCRdb passed the multiplex PCR reads through MiXCR, listing each CDR3 protein once. The sample has approximately 610,000 distinct CDR3 sequences, roughly 14% seen once. The data derive from a study of T cells in Graves' hyperthyroidism and ophthalmopathy. Study-wide results and caveats: Also found in blood were most expanded thyroid clonotypes above 0.001.

Sequencing was done on a sample of blood. The genes are TRBV12-3 or TRBV12-4 and TRBJ2-7; the D gene could be TRBD1 or TRBD2 (5 bases each). The clonotype comes from a middle-aged woman with Graves' ophthalmopathy. The CDR3 region is CASTFGGYEQYF. The CDR3 DNA follows: TGTGCCAGCACCTTTGGGGGTTACGAGCAGTACTTC.